This TCR beta chain was identified in a study of blood T cell repertoires in COVID-19. Turning to the study itself: Samples taken during acute and convalescent COVID-19 were collected in the United States, Italy and Spain. T cells, B-cell-depleted T cells, or PBMCs supplied cDNA or gDNA.

Original processing methods: Estimation of nucleated cell counts relied on the amplification of reference gene primers. Produced via immunoSEQ multiplex PCR; TCRdb's table is partial and in-frame only. That table supplies the V and J calls and clone size; D and trimming were determined from the DNA. The table shows 150,000 to 200,000 clones, with roughly 76% occurring only once. Seattle patients were enrolled during active infection and followed longitudinally. The CDR3 sequence is 13 residues long. The V end lost 7 bases, the J end lost 3 bases, and 12 bases lay between the germline ends. CDR1 and CDR2 from the germline V gene are SNHLY and FYNNEI.

The chain combines TRBV2 with TRBJ1-2; no clear D. Input material: peripheral blood. The origin of this receptor is a woman at least 80 years old with COVID-19, enrolled during active disease. DNA for the CDR3: TGTGCCAGCAACCCTGGGCCTTACTATGGCTACACCTTC. Translated, it gives CASNPGPYYGYTF. Full variable domain (outside the CDR3, taken from reference TRBV2 and TRBJ1-2): EPEVTQTPSHQVTQMGQEVILRCVPISNHLYFYWYRQILGQKVEFLVSFYNNEISEKSEIFDDQFSVERPDGSNFTLKIRSTKLEDSAMYFCASNPGPYYGYTFGSGTRLTVV.